This T cell receptor (beta chain) was observed in a study of cytomegalovirus exposure and HLA in healthy donors (dated by TCRdb to 2015 to 2018). About the study as a whole: A later analysis indicated that the 90 to 150 validation repertoires were generated on the platform also employed for the 700 or so repertoires of the first cohort. The study aimed to test whether signatures of past pathogen exposure could be identified by cataloging public T cell receptors. To predict cytomegalovirus infection status, the study combined high-throughput TCR immunosequencing, statistical association of individual TCRs with disease status, and machine learning. A separate validation cohort of 90 to 150 different subjects was used in addition to the 666-subject first cohort.

The investigation overall reported the following: The authors suggested that the approach could potentially be extended to other disease states and immunological phenotypes. A later analysis found that TCRs clustered in the first cohort also tended to co-occur in the 120 validation repertoires, with 94% of cluster scores above 0. The validation cohort had no HLA typing available for a later analysis, so co-occurrence within that cohort was assessed over all 120 or so repertoires. A few of the identified cytomegalovirus-associated TCR beta chains were confirmed in vitro to be specific for cytomegalovirus antigens. The classifier was reported to diagnose cytomegalovirus status with high specificity and sensitivity in both the original and validation cohorts. The study gave a list of around 170 TCR beta chains associated with cytomegalovirus. Most TCR sequences were observed very rarely across donors, whereas some public TCRs were present in many individuals.

Concerning this clone: Its specific antigen is unknown. No base qualities exist here, and no much larger clone lies one base off it.

From V the trimming removes 1 base and from J it removes 0 bases, while the gene matches leave 4 bases of the junction unaccounted for. The germline V gene specifies SGHVS as CDR1 and FQNEAQ as CDR2. Measured from the cysteine to the phenylalanine, the CDR3 is 17 residues long. Left in the record is the CDR3 DNA by itself, 51 bases read in frame from the first base. Library prep was done by the immunoSEQ multiplex PCR assay. As for how the authors treated the data: To diagnose cytomegalovirus status from the catalog of TCR beta chain sequences, a statistical classification framework was built. TCRdb limited this immuneACCESS table to in-frame rearrangements with V and J called. A share of clones is missing; checked studies link under half to unresolved V genes, and the rest is unexplained. The V and J calls and clone size were taken over from that table, and D and trimming were inferred from the DNA. Within this sample are roughly 310,000 clones, with approximately 86% of them counted one time only. The ten top clones hold roughly 0.96% of the sample.

The donors were included in the validation cohort of some 120 subjects, a group kept apart from the roughly 690-subject first cohort. The V and J segments used are TRBV7-8 and TRBJ2-4, with TRBD1 identical over 9 junction bases. The clonotype was recovered from a man aged 30 to 45 in good health and CMV-seronegative. What was sequenced was PBMCs. CDR3 protein: CASSLGPGQGAKNIQYF. The DNA sequence is TGTGCCAGCAGCTTAGGCCCGGGACAGGGAGCCAAAAACATTCAGTACTTC.